These 26 T cell receptor beta chains were all obtained from the same sample, sequenced in a study of blood T cells in healthy people across ages. The use of a sample-barcoded 5' primer and a J-beta primer mix characterized a second PCR of about 7 to 12 cycles. TCRdb reprocessed the 5' RACE reads via MiXCR and lists one record per CDR3 protein. The table has under 2,000,000 distinct CDR3 sequences, roughly 52% seen once. The sample comprised blood. The receptors derive from a woman aged 40 to 50 in good health.

The chain combines TRBV28 with TRBJ2-5; 7 bases are shared with TRBD2. The CDR3 totals 15 residues. Germline CDR1 and CDR2: MDHEN and SYDVKM. V shed 3 bases and J 4 bases; nucleotides not matched to a gene: 8. This CDR3 is CASSFQRGTAETQYF. The CDR3 coding sequence is TGTGCCAGCAGTTTCCAGCGGGGTACGGCAGAGACCCAGTACTTC.

Comment on this clonotype: With a much larger clone just one base away, this may be a read error. The chain joins TRBV5-5 to TRBJ2-3; D possibly matches TRBD1 or TRBD2 (5 bases each). The CDR3 contains 13 residues. V was cut by 3 bases and J by 2 bases, with 7 bases left in between. Germline values: CDR1 SGHKS, CDR2 YYEKEE (reference sequence). The DNA for the CDR3 is TGTGCCAGCAGCTGGGACCTCACAGATACGCAGTATTTT. This translates into CASSWDLTDTQYF.

The rearrangement joins TRBV12-3 or TRBV12-4 to TRBJ1-2, with D uncertain. V lost 7 bases and J 0 bases, leaving 9 bases between the germline ends. This CDR3 spans 13 amino acids. The CDR3 region is CASTGSSNYGYTF. CDR3 sequence (DNA): TGTGCCAGCACGGGCAGTTCTAACTATGGCTACACCTTC.

This clonotype was observed a few times. For the CDR3, the DNA is TGTGCCAGCAGTGCCGGCCAGGGTAGTTCCACTGAAGCTTTCTTT. Encoded protein: CASSAGQGSSTEAFF. The chain carries TRBV6-5 and TRBJ1-1; a possible D gene is TRBD1 (5 bases). The CDR3 contains 15 residues. CDR1 and CDR2 from the germline V gene are MNHEY and SVGAGI. The V and J ends lost 5 bases and 4 bases respectively, with 17 bases between them.

The J gene is TRBJ2-3, the V gene TRBV6-6, with D possibly matching TRBD1 (5 bases). Germline CDR1 reads MNHNY; CDR2 reads SVGAGI (reference sequence). The germline V and J ends were trimmed by 0 bases and 2 bases, with 12 bases remaining between them. The CDR3 has 16 residues. This CDR3 reads CASSYSPGLSTDTQYF. DNA of the CDR3: TGTGCCAGCAGTTACTCCCCAGGGCTTTCCACAGATACGCAGTATTTT.

The CDR3 here is CASSLRNMGNTEAFF. CDR3 in DNA: TGCGCCAGCAGCTTGAGAAATATGGGGAACACTGAAGCTTTCTTT. The chain couples TRBV5-1 to TRBJ1-1; D unresolved. This CDR3 has 15 amino acids. Trimming shortened V by 1 base and J by 1 base, and 11 bases separated the two germline ends. Per germline, CDR1 SGHRS and CDR2 YFSETQ.

This chain uses TRBV7-9 with TRBJ1-1; unclear D gene. With 4 bases removed from V and 3 bases from J, the gap between germline ends came to 9 bases. The CDR3 is 13 residues long. CDR1 is SEHNR, CDR2 FQNEAQ, per germline (reference sequence). The CDR3 region is CASSSSLDTEAFF. CDR3 coding DNA: TGTGCCAGCAGCTCATCCTTGGACACTGAAGCTTTCTTT.

This clonotype showed up just a few times. The rearrangement joins TRBV7-2 to TRBJ2-7; 9 bases are a match to TRBD1. This CDR3 comprises 15 residues. The germline CDR1 and CDR2 sequences are SGHTA and FQGNSA. The trim removed 1 base at V and 5 bases at J, leaving 6 bases unmatched. As DNA, the CDR3 is TGTGCCAGCAGCTTAGAGGGACAGGGTGGGAACGAGCAGTACTTC. Its translation is CASSLEGQGGNEQYF. Combining the CDR3 with reference TRBV7-2 and TRBJ2-7 gives the whole variable domain GAGVSQSPSNKVTEKGKDVELRCDPISGHTALYWYRQSLGQGLEFLIYFQGNSAPDKSGLPSDRFSAERTGGSVSTLTIQRTQQEDSAVYLCASSLEGQGGNEQYFGPGTRLTVT.

The chain is built from TRBV27 and TRBJ2-3; TRBD2 might be the D (6 bases). The V end was cut by 6 bases, the J end by 3 bases, with 28 bases between. Germline V lookup: CDR1 MNHEY, CDR2 SMNVEV (reference sequence). The CDR3 consists of 19 residues. CDR3 in DNA: TGTGCCAGCAGGGGCCTATACGGGGCGCGGGGAGGCGGTACAGATACGCAGTATTTT. Amino acids: CASRGLYGARGGGTDTQYF.

The chain recombines TRBV6-2 or TRBV6-3 with TRBJ1-2, with a weak D call TRBD1 (5 bases). The CDR3 consists of 14 residues. From germline, CDR1 is MNHEY and CDR2 SVGEGT. Trimming took 6 bases from V and 7 from J, leaving 18 bases between them. The DNA of the CDR3 is TGTGCCAGCAGGGTTGACAGCCCCGGGAGTGGCTACACCTTC. Translation: CASRVDSPGSGYTF.

This clonotype was seen a handful of times. The V and J genes are TRBV27 and TRBJ1-1, with D perhaps matching TRBD1 (5 bases). Germline V CDR1 and CDR2: MNHEY, SMNVEV (reference sequence). The CDR3 loop spans 15 amino acids. Trimming cost V 5 bases and J 1 base, with 14 bases left between them. The DNA for the CDR3 is TGTGCCAGCAGTAGAAAAGGGGAGGCGAACACTGAAGCTTTCTTT. Its translation is CASSRKGEANTEAFF.

This clonotype has just a few counts. The chain couples TRBV28 to TRBJ2-1; 10 nucleotides align to TRBD2. V was clipped by 5 bases and J by 3 bases; unmatched bases: 7. Per germline, CDR1 MDHEN and CDR2 SYDVKM. This CDR3 region has 16 residues. The CDR3 loop reads CASSTRLAGVYNEQFF. CDR3 DNA sequence: TGTGCCAGCAGTACTAGACTAGCGGGTGTCTACAATGAGCAGTTCTTC. Filled out from reference TRBV28 and TRBJ2-1, the complete variable domain reads DVKVTQSSRYLVKRTGEKVFLECVQDMDHENMFWYRQDPGLGLRLIYFSYDVKMKEKGDIPEGYSVSREKKERFSLILESASTNQTSMYLCASSTRLAGVYNEQFFGPGTRLTVL.

The rearrangement links TRBV2 to TRBJ2-3; TRBD1 aligns across 8 bases. Trimming removed 8 bases from V and 3 bases from J; junction bases left unmatched: 7. Per the germline V gene, CDR1 is SNHLY and CDR2 is FYNNEI. CDR3 length equals 14 residues. The CDR3 is CASVRQGRTDTQYF. The CDR3 DNA reads as TGTGCCAGCGTTCGACAGGGGAGGACAGATACGCAGTATTTT.

The CDR3 spells CAIRVGTPGGTDTQYF. CDR3 nucleotides: TGTGCCATCAGAGTCGGGACACCGGGGGGTACAGATACGCAGTATTTT. V usage is TRBV10-3 and J usage is TRBJ2-3; D perhaps matches TRBD2 (7 bases). Germline CDR1 is ENHRY and CDR2 is SYGVKD. The CDR3 is 16 amino acids. With 6 bases removed from V and 3 bases from J, the gap between germline ends came to 19 bases.

This rearrangement joins TRBV29-1 to TRBJ1-2; D might be TRBD1 (6 bases). This CDR3 is 14 amino acids long. With 3 bases removed from V and 4 bases from J, the gap between germline ends came to 15 bases. Germline V CDR1 and CDR2: SQVTM, ANQGSEA. DNA for the CDR3: TGCAGCGTTGAGTGGGGTGAGGGGGGCTATGGCTACACCTTC. Protein sequence: CSVEWGEGGYGYTF.

The V and J genes are TRBV5-6 and TRBJ1-2; 7 bases are shared with TRBD1. V dropped 6 bases and J dropped 4; count of bases not matched to a gene: 15. This CDR3 contains 16 residues. Germline loops: CDR1 SGHDT, CDR2 YYEEEE. CDR3 in DNA: TGTGCCAGCAACCCATGGAGACAGGGATGGGGCTATGGCTACACCTTC. This encodes CASNPWRQGWGYGYTF.

The V and J genes are TRBV5-5 and TRBJ1-4, with D perhaps TRBD1 (5 bases). The germline gives CDR1 SGHKS, CDR2 YYEKEE (reference sequence). The CDR3 has 15 residues. With 4 bases removed from V and 7 bases from J, the gap between germline ends came to 17 bases. This chain's CDR3 is CASSPIRVDGEKLFF. The DNA for the CDR3 is TGTGCCAGCAGCCCGATCAGGGTGGATGGTGAAAAACTGTTTTTT.

The V call is TRBV27, the J call TRBJ1-2; D is possibly TRBD1 (5 bases). The CDR3 has 13 residues. The V gene's germline CDR1 is MNHEY and CDR2 SMNVEV (reference sequence). Trimming cost V 2 bases and J 8 bases, with 12 bases left between them. The CDR3 sequence is CASSLVAGQGYTF. CDR3 nucleotide sequence: TGTGCCAGCAGTTTAGTGGCAGGGCAAGGCTACACCTTC.

V gene TRBV6-6 combines with J gene TRBJ2-5, with D possibly being TRBD2 (5 bases). The J call may be in error: the DNA end matches TRBJ2-7 better. Looked up from germline, CDR1 is MNHNY and CDR2 is SVGAGI (reference sequence). The CDR3 is made up of 13 amino acids. The CDR3 is CASSYSNEGEQYF. The CDR3 DNA reads as TGTGCCAGCAGTTACTCGAACGAGGGCGAGCAGTACTTC.

This chain uses TRBV20-1 with TRBJ1-4; 10 positions match TRBD1. V trimming: 3 bases; J trimming: 8 bases; junction bases outside the gene matches: 15. The CDR3 is made up of 17 amino acids. CDR1 DFQATT and CDR2 SNEGSKA come from the germline V gene (reference sequence). CDR3 region: CSARHWDRGAPQEKLFF. As DNA, the CDR3 is TGCAGTGCTAGGCACTGGGACAGGGGTGCCCCCCAAGAAAAACTGTTTTTT.

This clonotype has more than one count but fewer than ten. This chain connects TRBV6-1 to TRBJ2-5; weak D call: TRBD2 (6 bases). Per the germline V gene, CDR1 is MNHNS and CDR2 is SASEGT. The CDR3 length is 14 residues. The V end was cut by 3 bases, the J end by 1 base, with 9 bases between. CDR3 in amino acids: CASSEAGSQETQYF. As DNA, the CDR3 is TGTGCCAGCAGTGAGGCGGGGTCCCAAGAGACCCAGTACTTC.

This clonotype was seen more than once but under ten times. The CDR3 loop is CSVLKNQRSKGYGYTF. In nucleotides, the CDR3 is TGCAGCGTTTTAAAAAATCAGCGGAGTAAGGGCTATGGCTACACCTTC. This chain uses TRBV29-1 with TRBJ1-2; D ambiguous. Trimming removed 5 bases at V and 4 bases at J, with 23 bases between. The germline gives CDR1 SQVTM, CDR2 ANQGSEA. The CDR3 consists of 16 residues.

The rearrangement joins TRBV29-1 to TRBJ2-1, with TRBD1 identical over 9 bases. After removal of 5 bases from V and 4 bases from J, the junction contained 6 bases not matched to a gene. CDR1 SQVTM and CDR2 ANQGSEA come from the germline V gene. The CDR3 runs to 14 residues. The CDR3 sequence is CSVRRQGGYNEQFF. The CDR3 region has the DNA TGCAGCGTTAGAAGACAGGGGGGGTACAATGAGCAGTTCTTC.

This rearrangement joins TRBV12-3 or TRBV12-4 to TRBJ1-2; 7 nucleotides agree with TRBD1. This CDR3 contains 13 residues. J lost 4 bases, V lost 7 bases, and 6 bases had no gene match. CDR3 sequence reads: CASTLTGRYGYTF. Here the CDR3 DNA reads TGTGCCAGCACCCTGACAGGGCGCTATGGCTACACCTTC.

This chain connects TRBV11-2 to TRBJ2-3; 10 bases align to TRBD1. This CDR3 has 17 residues. V was clipped by 6 bases and J by 2 bases; unmatched bases: 11. Per germline, CDR1 SGHAT and CDR2 FQNNGV. CDR3: CASSPTAGTGVTDTQYF. As DNA, the CDR3 is TGTGCCAGCAGTCCAACGGCTGGGACAGGGGTCACAGATACGCAGTATTTT.

This clonotype has ten or more counts. The chain is built from TRBV12-3 or TRBV12-4 and TRBJ1-2; D is unresolved. The V and J ends lost 11 bases and 0 bases respectively, with 13 bases between them. This CDR3 contains 13 residues. CDR3 sequence (DNA): TGTGCCTCTTCGTTTACAACTAACTATGGCTACACCTTC. It codes for CASSFTTNYGYTF.